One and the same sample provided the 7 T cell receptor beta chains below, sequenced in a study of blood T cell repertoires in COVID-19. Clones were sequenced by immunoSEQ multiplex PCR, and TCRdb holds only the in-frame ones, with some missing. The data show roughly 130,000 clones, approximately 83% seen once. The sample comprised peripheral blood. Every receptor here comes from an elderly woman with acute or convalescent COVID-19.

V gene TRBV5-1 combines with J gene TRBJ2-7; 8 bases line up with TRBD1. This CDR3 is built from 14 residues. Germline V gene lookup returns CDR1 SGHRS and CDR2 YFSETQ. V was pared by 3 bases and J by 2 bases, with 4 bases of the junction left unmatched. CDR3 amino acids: CASSYPGQAYEQYF. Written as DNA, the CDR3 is TGCGCCAGCAGCTACCCGGGACAGGCCTACGAGCAGTACTTC.

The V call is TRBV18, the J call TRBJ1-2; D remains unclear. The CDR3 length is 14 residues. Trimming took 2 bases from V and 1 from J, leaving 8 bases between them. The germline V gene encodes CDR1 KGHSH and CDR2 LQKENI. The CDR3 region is CASSPSGFNYGYTF. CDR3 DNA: TGTGCCAGCTCACCATCCGGGTTTAACTATGGCTACACCTTC.

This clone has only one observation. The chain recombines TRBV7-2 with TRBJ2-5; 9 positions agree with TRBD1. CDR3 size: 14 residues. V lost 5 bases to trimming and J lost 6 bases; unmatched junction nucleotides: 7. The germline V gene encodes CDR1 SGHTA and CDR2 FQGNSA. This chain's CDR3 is CASSQTDRGKTQYF. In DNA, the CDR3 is TGTGCCAGCAGCCAGACCGACAGGGGGAAGACCCAGTACTTC.

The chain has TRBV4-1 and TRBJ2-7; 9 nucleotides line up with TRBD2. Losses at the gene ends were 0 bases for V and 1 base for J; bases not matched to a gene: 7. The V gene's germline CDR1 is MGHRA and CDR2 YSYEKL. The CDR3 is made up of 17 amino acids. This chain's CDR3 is CASSQDSRLAGSYEQYF. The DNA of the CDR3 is TGCGCCAGCAGCCAAGATAGTCGCCTAGCGGGATCCTACGAGCAGTACTTC.

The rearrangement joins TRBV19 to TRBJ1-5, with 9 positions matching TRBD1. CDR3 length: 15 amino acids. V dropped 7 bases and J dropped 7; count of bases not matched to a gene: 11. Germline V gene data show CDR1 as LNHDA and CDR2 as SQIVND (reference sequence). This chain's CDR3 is CASTPGTGYSQPQHF. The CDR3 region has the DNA TGTGCCAGTACTCCCGGGACAGGGTACTCCCAGCCCCAGCATTTT.

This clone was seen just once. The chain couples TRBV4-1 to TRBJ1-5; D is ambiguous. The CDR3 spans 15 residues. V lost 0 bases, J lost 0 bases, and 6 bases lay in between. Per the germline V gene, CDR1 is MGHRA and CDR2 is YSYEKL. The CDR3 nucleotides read TGCGCCAGCAGCCAAGATTCGTATAGCAATCAGCCCCAGCATTTT. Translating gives CASSQDSYSNQPQHF.

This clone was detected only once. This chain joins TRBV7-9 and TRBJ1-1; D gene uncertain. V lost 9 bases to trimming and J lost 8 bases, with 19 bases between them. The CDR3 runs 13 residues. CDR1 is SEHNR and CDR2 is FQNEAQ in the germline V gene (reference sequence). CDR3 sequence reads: CASFTINDGEAFF. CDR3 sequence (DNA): TGTGCCAGTTTTACAATCAACGACGGGGAAGCTTTCTTT. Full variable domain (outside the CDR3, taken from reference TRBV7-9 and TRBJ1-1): DTGVSQNPRHKITKRGQNVTFRCDPISEHNRLYWYRQTLGQGPEFLTYFQNEAQLEKSRLLSDRFSAERPKGSFSTLEIQRTEQGDSAMYLCASFTINDGEAFFGQGTRLTVV.